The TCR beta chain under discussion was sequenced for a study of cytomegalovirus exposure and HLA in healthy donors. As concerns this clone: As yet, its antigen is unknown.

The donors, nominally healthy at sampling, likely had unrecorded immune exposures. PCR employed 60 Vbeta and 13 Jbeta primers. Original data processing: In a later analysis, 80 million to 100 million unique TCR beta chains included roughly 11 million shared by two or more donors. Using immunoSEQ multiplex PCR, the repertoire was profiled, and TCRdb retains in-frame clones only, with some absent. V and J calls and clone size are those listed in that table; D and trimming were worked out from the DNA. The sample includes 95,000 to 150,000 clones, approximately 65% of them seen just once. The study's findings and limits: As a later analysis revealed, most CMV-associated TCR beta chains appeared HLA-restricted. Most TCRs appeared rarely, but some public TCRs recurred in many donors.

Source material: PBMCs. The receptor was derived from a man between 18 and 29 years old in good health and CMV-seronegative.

CDR3 DNA sequence: TGTGCCAGCAGTTACGCTTCCGGGGGAGGTCAGCCCCAGCATTTT. This translates into CASSYASGGGQPQHF. The rearrangement uses TRBV6-5 and TRBJ1-5; D perhaps matches TRBD1 (5 bases). Germline V gene lookup returns CDR1 MNHEY and CDR2 SVGAGI. CDR3 size: 15 residues. V was cut by 2 bases and J by 6 bases, with 14 bases left in between.